The clone carrying this T cell receptor (beta chain) came up many times. Its antigen is as yet unknown. The read falls 3 residues short of the CDR3 end, and the missing part is taken from the germline J gene. Method: immunoSEQ multiplex PCR; TCRdb's copy keeps in-frame clones and lacks some. This sample carries around 29,000 clones, none of them present only once. Germline V CDR1 and CDR2: LNHDA, SQIVND (reference sequence). V lost 5 bases to trimming and J lost 6 bases; unmatched junction nucleotides: 11. The CDR3 length is 15 residues. This specimen comes from a study of T cell clonality in common variable immunodeficiency. The study's findings and limits: CVID subjects had higher TCRbeta clonality than healthy controls, most marked in about a third. Authors noted CVID clonality's cause needs subpopulation repertoire sequencing.

Source material: peripheral blood mononuclear cells. The sequence came from a person aged 18 to 75 in good health. The genes are TRBV19 and TRBJ1-2; 8 bases map to TRBD1. CDR3 bases read: TGTGCCAGTAGTGCCTCTTCCGGGACAGGCCATGGC. The encoded protein is CASSASSGTGHG. The complete CDR3 sequence is CASSASSGTGHGYTF.